The entry that follows covers one T cell receptor beta chain sequence. Its antigen is not known. The sample originates from a study of shared clonotypes between healthy human individuals. Study-wide context: Donors were a couple of women and a few men aged 18 to 49.

General study results and limits: Measured sharing among donors was expected to vary with sequencing depth.

V was shortened by 3 bases and J by 3 bases, with 6 bases between the two germline ends. CDR1 is KGHSH and CDR2 is LQKENI in the germline V gene. This CDR3 spans 13 amino acids. Donors had no recently reported acute infections or vaccinations and were HIV-negative. Per the original data handling: Filtering was not the same, since immunoSEQ gave junction-only sequences without quality scores. Clones were read by immunoSEQ multiplex PCR, and TCRdb kept only the in-frame ones, dropping some. V and J calls and clone size are given by that table; D and trimming were obtained from the DNA. The table lists roughly 2 million clones, approximately 95% of them singletons.

What was sequenced was naive CD4+ T cells sorted from blood. Documented subset: CD45RA+ positively selected. The chain couples TRBV18 to TRBJ1-5; the D is unclear. This sequence originates from a man aged 18 to 35 in good health. As DNA, the CDR3 is TGTGCCAGCTCACCTAGGGACAATCAGCCCCAGCATTTT. Its translation is CASSPRDNQPQHF.